Listed below are T cell receptor beta chains from one sample, sequenced in a study of T cells in Graves' hyperthyroidism and ophthalmopathy. TCRdb reanalysed the multiplex PCR reads using MiXCR and keeps one entry per CDR3 protein. The sample includes hundreds of thousands of distinct CDR3 sequences, about 14% of them seen just once. Sequencing was done on a sample of blood. These receptors all stem from a woman aged 50 to 60 with Graves' ophthalmopathy. CDR3s include the opening cysteine and the closing phenylalanine or tryptophan. D genes are given only for firm matches. Rows give clone size only sometimes, using once, few, many, or a class for an expanded clone.

clone_size	d_call	v_call	j_call	cdr3_nt	cdr3_aa
-	TRBD2	TRBV9	TRBJ2-5	TGTGCCAGCAGCTTTACGACTAGCGGGAGTGTGGATGAGACCCAGTACTTC	CASSFTTSGSVDETQYF
many	-	TRBV7-9	TRBJ1-2	TGTGCCAGCAGCTTAGACAGGGTTAATCTCTATGGCTACACCTTC	CASSLDRVNLYGYTF
many	TRBD1	TRBV6-2/TRBV6-3	TRBJ1-1	TGTGCCAGCAGGAAAATTAGGGACAGCTGGAACACTGAAGCTTTCTTT	CASRKIRDSWNTEAFF
-	TRBD2	TRBV28	TRBJ2-1	TGTGCCAGCAGTCCCCCGACTAGCGGTCTTACAAGCTCCTACAATGAGCAGTTCTTC	CASSPPTSGLTSSYNEQFF
many	-	TRBV10-3	TRBJ2-7	TGCGCCATCAGTGTGAGGGGGAACGAGCAGTACTTC	CAISVRGNEQYF
many	-	TRBV3-1	TRBJ2-2	TGTGCCAGCAGCCAAGTGTCGGGACTCGGGGAGCTGTTTTTT	CASSQVSGLGELFF
-	-	TRBV11-2	TRBJ1-5	TGTGCCAGCAGCTTCGGCAGGGACAATCAGCCCCAGCATTTT	CASSFGRDNQPQHF
-	TRBD1	TRBV10-3	TRBJ1-1	TGTGCCACAACCACAGGGGACACTGAAGCTTTCTTT	CATTTGDTEAFF
many	TRBD2	TRBV25-1	TRBJ2-5	TGTGCCAGCAGTCGGACTAGCGTAGTCCAAGAGACCCAGTACTTC	CASSRTSVVQETQYF
few	-	TRBV6-4	TRBJ1-5	TGTGCCAGCAGATTATACAGGGCTGGGGGCAATCAGCCCCAGCATTTT	CASRLYRAGGNQPQHF
many	TRBD1	TRBV7-9	TRBJ2-7	TGTGCCAGCACCTCCGACAGGGTCTACGAGCAGTACTTC	CASTSDRVYEQYF
-	-	TRBV12-3/TRBV12-4	TRBJ1-5	TGTGCCAGCAGTCAACTTCGCCAGCCCCAGCATTTT	CASSQLRQPQHF